This TCR beta chain derives from a study of T cell responses to AZD1222 COVID-19 vaccine. Whole-study context: Both about-4-week and about-12-week second-dose recipients were combined. Findings and limits, study-wide: Just a handful of people given AZD1222 tested seropositive at baseline. Sampling that yielded the repertoires occurred only after the peak T cell response. Of spike-specific TCRs, nearly half reportedly target regions left unmutated in variants.

CDR1 is ENHRY, CDR2 SYGVKD, per germline. The CDR3 has 14 amino acids. TCRdb's copy holds only in-frame clones and misses some; the assay was immunoSEQ multiplex PCR. The sample records more than 75,000 clones, around 89% being singletons. About this clone: Antigen specificity is unknown. A read error may account for a junction end that differs from germline.

J is TRBJ2-2 and V is TRBV10-3, with TRBD2 matching over 11 bases. The clonotype originates from an adult in good health. This specimen was peripheral blood, taken on day 0 of AZD1222 vaccination. For the CDR3, the DNA is TGTGCCATCACTAGCGGGGGGCCCACCGCGGAGCTGTTTTTT. Amino acid sequence: CAITSGGPTAELFF.